This entry describes one TCR beta chain. Its antigen remains unidentified. The data originate from a study of T cell clones after liver transplantation. In the study overall: Immunosuppression withdrawal was tried within 2 years after liver transplantation in this trial. Subjects received no induction therapy and standard immunosuppression until randomization at 12-24 months post-transplant. TCRbeta sequencing after a pre-transplant mixed lymphocyte reaction identified graft-donor-reactive clones, later tracked in post-transplant blood.

The protocol was immunoSEQ multiplex PCR, while the TCRdb copy is restricted to in-frame clones and leaves out a portion. The sample consists of about 120,000 clones, about nine tenths of them appearing once. V was pared by 3 bases and J by 7 bases, with 19 bases between. From germline, CDR1 is MNHEY and CDR2 SMNVEV (reference sequence). This CDR3 comprises 16 residues. Study-wide results and limits: Donor-reactive sequences fell more than third party-reactive ones, suggesting partial deletion.

This TCR was recovered from a human patient who received a liver transplant. The graft donor may have given rise to some T cells. The sequenced sample was CD4+ T cells from blood, obtained 12 months after liver transplant. The V and J genes are TRBV27 and TRBJ2-1, with D possibly matching TRBD2 (6 bases). This chain's CDR3 is CASSFLSGQGTNEQFF. The CDR3 nucleotides are TGTGCCAGCAGTTTCCTTAGCGGACAAGGGACTAATGAGCAGTTCTTC.